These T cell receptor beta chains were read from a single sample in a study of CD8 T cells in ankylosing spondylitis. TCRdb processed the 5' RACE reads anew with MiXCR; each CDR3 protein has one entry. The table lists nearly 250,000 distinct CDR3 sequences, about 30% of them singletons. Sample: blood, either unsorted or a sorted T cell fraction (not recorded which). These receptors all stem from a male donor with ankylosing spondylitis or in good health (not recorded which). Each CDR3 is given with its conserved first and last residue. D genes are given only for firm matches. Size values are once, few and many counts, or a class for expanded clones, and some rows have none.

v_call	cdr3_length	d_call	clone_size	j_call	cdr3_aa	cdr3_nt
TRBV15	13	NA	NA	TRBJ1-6	CATRMGKNSPLHF	TGTGCCACCCGGATGGGGAAGAATTCACCCCTCCACTTT
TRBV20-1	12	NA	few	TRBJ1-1	CSAKEGAPTAFF	TGCAGTGCAAAAGAAGGGGCCCCAACGGCTTTCTTT
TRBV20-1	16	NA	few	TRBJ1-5	CSARDEPGASNQPQHF	TGCAGTGCTAGAGATGAGCCGGGGGCTAGCAATCAGCCCCAGCATTTT
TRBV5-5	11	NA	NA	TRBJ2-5	CASSWLETQYF	TGTGCCAGCAGCTGGTTAGAGACCCAGTACTTC
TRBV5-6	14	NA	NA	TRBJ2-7	CASSWARTVGEQYF	TGTGCCAGCAGCTGGGCTCGGACAGTAGGCGAGCAGTACTTC
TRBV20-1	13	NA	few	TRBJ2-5	CSADYGPGKTQYF	TGCAGTGCCGATTATGGGCCGGGGAAGACCCAGTACTTC
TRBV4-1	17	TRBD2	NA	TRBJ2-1	CASSQGMLAGGRNEQFF	TGCGCCAGCAGCCAAGGGATGCTAGCGGGGGGCAGGAATGAGCAGTTCTTC
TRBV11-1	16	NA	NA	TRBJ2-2	CASSLARGGNTGELFF	TGTGCCAGCAGCTTAGCGAGAGGCGGTAACACCGGGGAGCTGTTTTTT
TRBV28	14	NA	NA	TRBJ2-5	CASTQAGTLGTQYF	TGTGCCAGCACTCAAGCCGGGACATTGGGGACCCAGTACTTC
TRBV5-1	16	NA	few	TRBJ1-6	CASSPRADLLNSPLHF	TGCGCCAGCAGCCCCCGGGCGGACCTACTTAATTCACCCCTCCACTTT
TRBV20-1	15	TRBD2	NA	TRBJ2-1	CSATSAGGLNNEQFF	TGCAGTGCCACCTCAGCCGGGGGACTAAACAATGAGCAGTTCTTC
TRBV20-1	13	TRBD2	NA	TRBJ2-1	CSARTSGANEQFF	TGCAGTGCTAGGACTAGCGGGGCCAATGAGCAGTTCTTC
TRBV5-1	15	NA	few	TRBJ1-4	CASSQITGINEKLFF	TGCGCCAGCAGCCAAATAACGGGGATTAATGAAAAACTGTTTTTT
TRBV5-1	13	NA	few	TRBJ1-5	CASSAGRNQPQHF	TGCGCCAGCAGCGCCGGACGGAATCAGCCCCAGCATTTT
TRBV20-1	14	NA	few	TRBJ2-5	CSARDGTPRETQYF	TGCAGTGCTAGAGATGGGACCCCGCGGGAGACCCAGTACTTC
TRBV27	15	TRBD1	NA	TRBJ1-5	CASRAGTGGNQPQHF	TGTGCCAGCAGGGCCGGGACAGGGGGGAATCAGCCCCAGCATTTT
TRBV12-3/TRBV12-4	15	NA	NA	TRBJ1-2	CASSPPDSVNYGYTF	TGTGCCAGCAGTCCCCCTGATTCTGTTAACTATGGCTACACCTTC